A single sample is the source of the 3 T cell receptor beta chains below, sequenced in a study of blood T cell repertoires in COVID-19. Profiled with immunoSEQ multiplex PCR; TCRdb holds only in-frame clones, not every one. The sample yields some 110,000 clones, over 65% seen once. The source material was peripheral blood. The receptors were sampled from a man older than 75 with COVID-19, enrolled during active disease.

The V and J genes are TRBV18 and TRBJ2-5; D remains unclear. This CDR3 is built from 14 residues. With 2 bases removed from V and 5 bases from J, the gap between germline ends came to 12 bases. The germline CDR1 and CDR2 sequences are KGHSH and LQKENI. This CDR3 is CASSPMIARETQYF. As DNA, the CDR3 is TGTGCCAGCTCACCAATGATAGCCCGTGAGACCCAGTACTTC.

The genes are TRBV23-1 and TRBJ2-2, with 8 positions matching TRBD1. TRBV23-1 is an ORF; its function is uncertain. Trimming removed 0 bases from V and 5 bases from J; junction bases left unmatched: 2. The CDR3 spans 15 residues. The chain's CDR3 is CASSQSRQGTGELFF. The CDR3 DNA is TGCGCCAGCAGTCAATCGCGACAGGGGACCGGGGAGCTGTTTTTT.

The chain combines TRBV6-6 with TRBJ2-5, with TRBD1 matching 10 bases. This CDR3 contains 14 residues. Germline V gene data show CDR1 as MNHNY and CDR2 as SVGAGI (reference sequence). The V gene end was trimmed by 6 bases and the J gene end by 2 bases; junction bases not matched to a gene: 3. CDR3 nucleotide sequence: TGTGCCAGCAGAGGGACAGGGGATCAAGAGACCCAGTACTTC. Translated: CASRGTGDQETQYF.